These T cell receptor beta chains were read from a single sample in a study of blood T cells in healthy people across ages. TCRdb re-derived calls from the 5' RACE reads in MiXCR, one entry per CDR3 protein. This sample yields hundreds of thousands of distinct CDR3 sequences, of which under 25% are seen a single time; roughly 3.7% belongs to the top ten. The sample was blood. Source of these receptors: a man in his sixties or seventies in good health. CDR3s include the opening cysteine and the closing phenylalanine or tryptophan. Each record gives: V gene, J gene, clone size, CDR3 length, CDR3 protein. Clone size, where shown, is once, few, many, or a class for clones that have expanded.

TRBV25-1	TRBJ1-3	few	15	CASSTPGTYRNTIYF
TRBV7-9	TRBJ2-7	NA	15	CASSLDSGRYYEQYF
TRBV28	TRBJ2-1	few	13	CASMAGGYNEQFF
TRBV18	TRBJ2-7	NA	13	CASSPGASNEQYF
TRBV5-1	TRBJ2-3	NA	15	CASSERVGTADTQYF
TRBV28	TRBJ2-2	NA	17	CASSLGGTSLITGELFF
TRBV7-2	TRBJ2-3	NA	15	CASTTRGGPSDTQYF
TRBV5-1	TRBJ2-7	NA	16	CASSLAPLAGNNEQYF
TRBV7-6	TRBJ2-1	few	14	CASSSMMGHNEQFF
TRBV20-1	TRBJ2-3	NA	14	CSDTSFLNTVTQYF
TRBV3-1	TRBJ1-2	few	13	CASSPRLNYGYTF
TRBV11-2	TRBJ2-1	NA	15	CASRLGRGGYNEQFF
TRBV12-3/TRBV12-4	TRBJ2-3	few	16	CASSLGLAGGRDTQYF
TRBV7-2	TRBJ2-4	many	15	CASSLTGGRYDIQYF
TRBV7-2	NA	few	14	CASSNGQGKETQYF
TRBV14	TRBJ2-5	NA	14	CASSPRLTRETQYF
TRBV2	TRBJ2-2	NA	15	CASRRLAANTGELFF
TRBV28	TRBJ1-5	few	14	CASGGAASNQPQHF
TRBV27	TRBJ2-5	few	15	CASSLGTPGLETQYF
TRBV6-2/TRBV6-3	TRBJ1-5	NA	16	CASSRGPGQGSQPQHF
TRBV12-5	TRBJ1-3	NA	16	CASGRPGYRDRNTIYF
TRBV6-5	TRBJ1-5	NA	14	CASSYVGIDQPQHF
TRBV29-1	TRBJ2-3	few	14	CSGGYGGRTDTQYF
TRBV20-1	TRBJ2-5	few	15	CSAREGQGFRETQYF
TRBV3-1	TRBJ2-1	few	17	CASSQDTTGIRYNEQFF
TRBV5-1	TRBJ1-2	few	15	CASSLGTADNYGYTF
TRBV14	TRBJ2-3	few	17	CASSQDFGQVPSGTQYF
TRBV29-1	NA	NA	15	CSVSGTSGIYNEQFF
TRBV20-1	TRBJ2-2	few	15	CSARASGSGTGELFF
TRBV6-1	TRBJ1-4	few	14	CASSESGSNEKLFF
TRBV7-9	TRBJ2-3	many	15	CASSFRSGDTDTQYF
TRBV5-6	TRBJ1-1	NA	13	CASSFSGRTEAFF
TRBV28	TRBJ2-7	NA	12	CASSLMEYEQYF
TRBV20-1	TRBJ2-1	few	15	CSARSLAGGYNEQFF
TRBV5-1	TRBJ2-5	NA	16	CASSLMGQEHQETQYF
TRBV20-1	TRBJ2-5	NA	15	CSALSTSGRGETQYF
TRBV5-1	TRBJ1-1	few	14	CASSLEGQPTEAFF
TRBV5-1	TRBJ2-3	NA	14	CASSSGRGTDTQYF
TRBV5-1	TRBJ2-5	NA	15	CASSLVAEVQETQYF
TRBV12-3/TRBV12-4	TRBJ2-5	NA	15	CASSFFRDKQETQYF
TRBV24-1	TRBJ2-1	few	20	CATSFETDLTNLSAYNEQFF
TRBV27	TRBJ1-4	once	15	CASSSGQSTNEKLFF